The rows below give T cell receptor beta chains drawn from one sample of a study of T cell responses to AZD1222 COVID-19 vaccine. Libraries were prepared by immunoSEQ multiplex PCR; TCRdb keeps only in-frame clonotypes and omits some of them. The data hold 100,000 to 150,000 clones, with roughly 90% observed a single time. The sample consisted of peripheral blood, taken on day 0 of AZD1222 vaccination. The receptors stem from an adult in good health. Each CDR3 is given with its conserved first and last residue. Fields, in order: V gene, J gene, CDR3 protein.

TRBV9	TRBJ2-7	CASSVGDRGSYEQYF
TRBV11-2	TRBJ1-5	CASSHRGDRIGQPQHF
TRBV28	TRBJ2-7	CASSLGTGRYEQYF
TRBV10-3	TRBJ2-7	CAIRGITAYEQYF
TRBV2	TRBJ1-5	CASRVGKEVYSNQPQHF
TRBV7-9	TRBJ2-7	CASSKGQSRYEQYF
TRBV6-4	TRBJ1-1	CASSPGANTEAFF
TRBV7-9	TRBJ2-5	CASSSTVQETQYF
TRBV6-1	TRBJ1-2	CASSEAWDRFNGYTF
TRBV6-1	TRBJ1-5	CASSDPGAAQPQHF
TRBV6-5	TRBJ1-1	CASSYGSVNTEAFF
TRBV5-4	TRBJ1-2	CASSFEGQGIGGYTF
TRBV4-1	TRBJ2-7	CASSQDRTYEQYF
TRBV19	TRBJ2-7	CASSLTGYSYEQYF
TRBV18	TRBJ1-1	CASSLREEGTEAFF
TRBV6-4	TRBJ2-7	CASSEEADTKQYF
TRBV18	TRBJ1-4	CASSPMEREKLFF
TRBV27	TRBJ2-4	CASSPHPRDSAIQYF
TRBV19	TRBJ2-2	CASTADANTGELFF
TRBV5-1	TRBJ2-1	CASSLSSGSPYNEQFF
TRBV3-1/TRBV3-2	TRBJ2-3	CASRNGLAGEVSDTQYF
TRBV14	TRBJ2-1	CASSRGLALYNEQFF
TRBV5-6	TRBJ2-3	CASSLLRGFGTDTQYF
TRBV7-6	TRBJ2-1	CASSLNGGTSNEQFF
TRBV3-1/TRBV3-2	TRBJ1-6	CASSLGGGARSPLHF
TRBV13	TRBJ2-1	CASSFDAGAENREQFF
TRBV3-1/TRBV3-2	TRBJ2-7	CASSQGRDEQYF
TRBV11-2	TRBJ1-3	CASSLGTGHTIYF
TRBV5-1	TRBJ2-7	CASSWTGGLSSYEQYF
TRBV9	TRBJ2-3	CASSVGLAGGPSDTQYF
TRBV24-1	TRBJ2-3	CATSGRTAGGTDTQYF
TRBV7-3	TRBJ2-1	CASSLISGRWDHEQFF
TRBV3-1/TRBV3-2	TRBJ1-2	CASSQEGARQRFYGYTF
TRBV19	TRBJ2-1	CASRPTGFYNEQFF
TRBV7-3	TRBJ2-6	CASSLTLGSGANVLTF
TRBV9	TRBJ2-7	CASSATSSYEQYF
TRBV21-1	TRBJ1-5	CASSKVGGTIKPQHF
TRBV6-1	TRBJ1-2	CASSESRTVFGYTF
TRBV7-2	TRBJ2-2	CASSPGTTNTGELFF
TRBV7-9	TRBJ2-7	CASSLEEGYEQYF
TRBV11-2	TRBJ2-5	CASSLDYRDSQETQYF
TRBV9	TRBJ1-1	CASSVGSFANTEAFF